This entry lists 11 T cell receptor beta chains sequenced from one sample in a study of blood T cell repertoires in COVID-19. Generated by immunoSEQ multiplex PCR, the TCRdb table keeps only in-frame clones and is missing some. The repertoire consists of about 240,000 clones, with approximately 86% occurring once and the leading ten covering just over 2.5%. Material: PBMCs or T cells enriched from blood (not recorded which). The receptors stem from a woman aged 30 to 39 with acute COVID-19.

The V gene is TRBV24-1, the J gene TRBJ2-3; maybe TRBD1 (5 bases). CDR1 KGHDR and CDR2 SFDVKD come from the germline V gene. The CDR3 sequence is 14 residues long. V was trimmed by 4 bases and J by 3 bases, leaving 10 bases between them. The CDR3 reads CATSDRAETDTQYF. The CDR3 DNA follows: TGTGCCACCAGTGACAGGGCCGAAACAGATACGCAGTATTTT.

This clone was seen a single time. The J gene is TRBJ2-1, the V gene TRBV6-5, with 11 bases fitting TRBD2. V dropped 9 bases and J dropped 10; count of bases not matched to a gene: 11. Germline V lookup: CDR1 MNHEY, CDR2 SVGAGI. The CDR3 covers 14 residues. CDR3 nucleotide sequence: TGTGCCAGTTTTAGCGGGGGGGCGGATTGGGAGCAGTTCTTC. Protein sequence: CASFSGGADWEQFF.

V is TRBV19 and J is TRBJ1-2, with D maybe TRBD1 (6 bases). Per the germline V gene, CDR1 is LNHDA and CDR2 is SQIVND (reference sequence). V was shortened by 2 bases and J by 8 bases, with 18 bases between the two germline ends. The CDR3 loop spans 15 amino acids. CDR3 loop: CASSIRLQGLVGYTF. DNA of the CDR3: TGTGCCAGTAGTATACGTTTACAGGGCTTGGTGGGCTACACCTTC.

This rearrangement joins TRBV2 to TRBJ1-2; the D is unclear. The ends were cut back, 6 bases at V and 2 bases at J, with 10 bases in the middle. The CDR3 spans 13 residues. Germline V gene data show CDR1 as SNHLY and CDR2 as FYNNEI. The CDR3, as DNA: TGTGCCAGCAGGTCGACGGGAAACTATGGCTACACCTTC. Residues: CASRSTGNYGYTF.

The genes are TRBV18 and TRBJ1-2; no firm D call. Between the trimmed V and J ends, which lost 2 bases and 7 bases, there was a span of 17 bases. The V gene's germline CDR1 is KGHSH and CDR2 LQKENI. This CDR3 spans 15 amino acids. The DNA for the CDR3 is TGTGCCAGCTCACCATTGGCCAGGCAGGCCAGTGGCTACACCTTC. The encoded protein is CASSPLARQASGYTF.

The chain uses TRBV15 and TRBJ1-4; D not certain. In germline, CDR1 is LNHNV, CDR2 YYDKDF (reference sequence). Trimming took 0 bases from V and 3 from J, leaving 8 bases between them. The CDR3 loop spans 15 amino acids. The CDR3 loop is CATSRDPGANEKLFF. DNA of the CDR3: TGTGCCACCAGCAGAGATCCGGGAGCTAATGAAAAACTGTTTTTT.

The chain uses TRBV7-9 and TRBJ1-2, with D perhaps TRBD1 (5 bases). The CDR3 contains 18 residues. Germline lookup yields CDR1 SEHNR and CDR2 FQNEAQ (reference sequence). Trimming took 1 base from V and 6 from J, leaving 24 bases between them. The CDR3: CASSLVGGGAIQLDGYTF. CDR3 nucleotides: TGTGCCAGCAGCTTAGTTGGCGGTGGGGCCATACAACTGGATGGCTACACCTTC.

In the case of this clone: This CDR3 is also generated by other DNA sequences in the sample. The chain joins TRBV18 to TRBJ2-5; 10 bases agree with TRBD1. CDR1 and CDR2 (germline): KGHSH, LQKENI. The V gene end was trimmed by 4 bases and the J gene end by 5 bases; junction bases not matched to a gene: 4. The CDR3 contains 14 residues. CDR3 amino acids: CASSLGTGVETQYF. In DNA form, the CDR3 reads TGTGCCAGCTCACTAGGGACAGGGGTCGAGACCCAGTACTTC.

The rearrangement uses TRBV7-9 and TRBJ1-6; TRBD1 agrees at 8 bases. The CDR3 consists of 15 residues. CDR1 and CDR2 from the germline V gene are SEHNR and FQNEAQ (reference sequence). The trim removed 5 bases at V and 6 bases at J, leaving 6 bases unmatched. In nucleotides, the CDR3 is TGTGCCAGCAGCAACCGGGACAGGCTTAATTCACCCCTCCACTTT. This encodes CASSNRDRLNSPLHF.

The rearrangement links TRBV27 to TRBJ1-6; D may be TRBD1 (5 bases). The germline V gene encodes CDR1 MNHEY and CDR2 SMNVEV (reference sequence). The CDR3 contains 14 residues. V was clipped by 2 bases and J by 7 bases, with 9 bases between them. CDR3 amino acids: CASSLGGRNSPLHF. DNA of the CDR3: TGTGCCAGCAGTTTAGGGGGGAGGAATTCACCCCTCCACTTT.

This chain links TRBV27 with TRBJ1-1; 8 positions match TRBD1. Trimming removed 2 bases from V and 4 bases from J; junction bases left unmatched: 6. Looked up from germline, CDR1 is MNHEY and CDR2 is SMNVEV (reference sequence). The CDR3 runs 15 residues. CDR3 nucleotide sequence: TGTGCCAGCAGTTTAGTTGACAGGGGACGCACTGAAGCTTTCTTT. It codes for CASSLVDRGRTEAFF.